A selection of T cell receptor beta chains follows, all from one sample in a study of breast tumors, draining lymph nodes, adjacent tissues. TCRdb recomputed calls from the multiplex PCR reads with MiXCR, one row per CDR3 protein. The sample shows 90,000 to 120,000 distinct CDR3 sequences, 21% of them seen only once. Sequencing was carried out using axillary lymph node tissue. The receptor set was obtained from a female donor with breast cancer. Some clones in this sample may be carry-over from other donors' samples. CDR3s include the opening cysteine and the closing phenylalanine or tryptophan. Only some rows state a clone size, as once, few, many or a class for expanded clones.

size	V	J	CDR3
many	TRBV12-3/TRBV12-4	TRBJ2-2	CASSFGPGELFF
many	TRBV9	TRBJ1-4	CASSAQTGYNEKLFF
few	TRBV4-1	TRBJ2-2	CASSQDLPVGNTGELFF
many	TRBV11-2	TRBJ2-5	CASSLEVSQFQETQYF
many	TRBV5-4	TRBJ2-5	CASSRTSGISQETQYF
many	TRBV5-4	TRBJ1-2	CASSLGWGQGEDYTF
many	TRBV11-2	TRBJ2-1	CASSLWEASLQFF
many	TRBV2	TRBJ2-3	CASTLGGGTDTQYF
many	TRBV6-6	TRBJ1-5	CASSSPGGHSQGPQHF
-	TRBV14	TRBJ2-2	CASSPKSYRDLIGELFF
many	TRBV6-6	TRBJ2-1	CASSSPARGHEQFF
few	TRBV28	TRBJ1-2	CASSQPRVNYGYTF
many	TRBV6-1	TRBJ1-2	CASLRDRFYGYTF
few	TRBV30	TRBJ1-2	CAWGQTTNYGYTF
-	TRBV18	TRBJ2-5	CASSPAVSGTQYF
-	TRBV28	TRBJ2-7	CASTRKDYEQYF
many	TRBV7-9	TRBJ2-7	CASSKGGALSYEQYF
many	TRBV24-1	TRBJ2-1	CATSDLNSYNEQFF
-	TRBV5-1	TRBJ2-7	CASSSGLAGGLDEQYF
many	TRBV7-3	TRBJ2-3	CASSLTSGSWTDTQYF
many	TRBV9	TRBJ2-1	CASSPPVGNEQFF
-	TRBV20-1	TRBJ2-3	CSARDFVSDWDTQYF
many	TRBV20-1	TRBJ2-1	CSARDWERGIEQFF
many	TRBV7-9	TRBJ2-6	CASSPGPSGANVLTF
many	TRBV20-1	TRBJ2-1	CSPAREGPHEQFF
-	TRBV5-1	TRBJ1-2	CASSPNRDGYTF
few	TRBV3-1	TRBJ2-6	CASSQSVSGGANVLTF
few	TRBV28	TRBJ1-5	CASSLGGSKQPQHF
many	TRBV27	TRBJ2-7	CASSLSSRLGYEQYF
many	TRBV5-1	TRBJ2-5	CASGFGTNQETQYF
many	TRBV19	TRBJ1-3	CASSIGNTIYF
many	TRBV20-1	TRBJ2-3	CSARRGGTDTQYF
few	TRBV19	TRBJ2-2	CASSLLRFANTGELFF
many	TRBV30	TRBJ1-2	CARTGEGYTF
few	TRBV6-2/TRBV6-3	TRBJ2-2	CASRRPGTSTGELFF
many	TRBV27	TRBJ1-2	CASSLSGPGLINRYTF
many	TRBV9	TRBJ1-4	CASSVAIVTGNEKLFF
-	TRBV2	TRBJ1-1	CASSSTGLNTEAFF
many	TRBV5-1	TRBJ2-7	CASSPRTGGIAYEQYF
many	TRBV7-8	TRBJ2-1	CASSLTSGVGNEQFF
-	TRBV7-2	TRBJ2-2	CASITPAAGTGELFF
-	TRBV3-1	TRBJ2-1	CASSQWRGGEYNEQFF
many	TRBV7-9	TRBJ2-7	CASSLSRWGTGVYEQYF
-	TRBV5-1	TRBJ2-2	CASSLEASVPTGELFF
many	TRBV6-6	TRBJ2-2	CASSYEGVGELFF
-	TRBV6-2/TRBV6-3	TRBJ2-4	CASSYSENIQYF
many	TRBV6-1	TRBJ2-5	CASSVGVVGETQYF
many	TRBV4-1	TRBJ2-7	CASSQGPSYEQYF
few	TRBV27	TRBJ1-5	CASSLFWGNQPQHF
many	TRBV2	TRBJ2-5	CASGTGGLLGETQYF
many	TRBV7-8	TRBJ2-2	CASSPIPPRGRGRRAGELFF
many	TRBV20-1	TRBJ2-7	CSARESEQYF